A single sample gave rise to the 9 T cell receptor beta chains below, sequenced in a study of glioma-infiltrating T cells. Using RNA template, CDR3s of TCR alpha and beta were amplified with iRepertoire arm-PCR. MiXCR was run by TCRdb on the multiplex PCR reads, yielding one entry per CDR3 protein. The data contain over 100,000 distinct CDR3 sequences, 25% to 30% of them seen just once; the ten biggest clones take up roughly 30%. Sequencing was carried out using glioma tissue, nonneoplastic brain tissue, or PBMCs (not recorded which). The receptors were gathered from a human donor with low-grade glioma or glioblastoma, undergoing nonglioma brain surgery, or in good health (not recorded which).

For this clonotype: Since a much larger clone is just one base distant, this may be a read error. V gene TRBV18 combines with J gene TRBJ2-1; D call uncertain. The germline V and J ends were trimmed by 2 bases and 4 bases, with 6 bases remaining between them. The germline CDR1 and CDR2 sequences are KGHSH and LQKENI. The CDR3 totals 13 residues. CDR3 sequence: CASSPWGYNEQFF. In nucleotides, the CDR3 is TGTGCCAGCTCACCATGGGGATACAATGAGCAGTTCTTC.

V and J are TRBV11-3 and TRBJ2-2; TRBD2 is a possible D gene (5 bases). CDR3 length equals 16 residues. The germline V gene encodes CDR1 SGHNT and CDR2 YENEEA. V was clipped by 1 base and J by 6 bases, with 15 bases between them. The CDR3 DNA sequence: TGTGCCAGCAGCTTAGCGTCTTCGGGGTTACCCGGGGAGCTGTTTTTT. Encoded protein: CASSLASSGLPGELFF. The whole variable domain, filled in from reference TRBV11-3 and TRBJ2-2, reads EAGVVQSPRYKIIEKKQPVAFWCNPISGHNTLYWYLQNLGQGPELLIRYENEEAVDDSQLPKDRFSAERLKGVDSTLKIQPAELGDSAVYLCASSLASSGLPGELFFGEGSRLTVL.

As concerns this clonotype: A much larger clone differs by one base, so this may be a read error. This chain joins TRBV5-1 and TRBJ1-5; no firm D call. CDR3 length equals 13 residues. CDR1 and CDR2 from the germline V gene are SGHRS and YFSETQ. CDR3 residues: CAISLTVDQPQHF. CDR3 in DNA: TGCGCCATCAGCTTGACGGTTGATCAGCCCCAGCATTTT.

The V and J genes are TRBV19 and TRBJ2-4; D not resolved. CDR1 is LNHDA, CDR2 SQIVND, per germline (reference sequence). V was cut by 2 bases and J by 8 bases, with 10 bases left in between. This CDR3 is built from 13 residues. In DNA, the CDR3 is TGTGCCAGTAGTATAAGTAGGACGGACATTCAGTACTTC. Its translation is CASSISRTDIQYF.

This clonotype was seen repeatedly, ten times or more. CDR3 protein: CASSGDETGGRNEQFF. CDR3 bases: TGTGCCAGCTCAGGGGATGAGACAGGGGGCCGGAATGAGCAGTTCTTC. The rearrangement links TRBV18 to TRBJ2-1, with 10 bases aligning to TRBD1. CDR1 is KGHSH, CDR2 LQKENI, per germline. The length of the CDR3 is 16 residues. The J segment lost 7 bases and the V segment lost 5 bases, leaving 11 bases of the junction unmatched.

Points on this clonotype: A much larger clone is a single base away; this may be a read error. This sequence joins TRBV6-4 and TRBJ1-5; D might be TRBD1 (6 bases). Trimming stripped 4 bases from V and 0 bases from J, with 16 bases between. Germline lookup yields CDR1 MRHNA and CDR2 SNTAGT. The CDR3 runs to 17 residues. The CDR3 sequence: CASSARRDMGSNQPQHF. In DNA, the CDR3 is TGTGCCAGCAGTGCTAGGAGGGACATGGGTAGCAATCAGCCCCAGCATTTT.

The V and J genes are TRBV2 and TRBJ1-3; D is undetermined. Germline V lookup: CDR1 SNHLY, CDR2 FYNNEI. CDR3 length: 18 amino acids. Trimming took off 4 bases at V and 0 bases at J, with 19 bases between the two ends. CDR3 amino acids: CASSGHGRTAVSGNTIYF. Here the CDR3 DNA reads TGTGCCAGCAGTGGACACGGCCGGACGGCCGTCTCTGGAAACACCATATATTTT.

This clonotype came up many times. This chain uses TRBV18 with TRBJ1-5, with no clear D. The CDR3 contains 19 residues. V was trimmed by 2 bases and J by 1 base, leaving 21 bases between them. CDR1 and CDR2 from the germline V gene are KGHSH and LQKENI. The CDR3 bases are TGTGCCAGCTCACCAATTCAGCTCCCCGGGCTCTCCAGCAATCAGCCCCAGCATTTT. This translates into CASSPIQLPGLSSNQPQHF.

This clonotype has at least ten counts. The gene calls are TRBV6-1 and TRBJ1-5, with a weak D call TRBD1 (6 bases). The V gene's germline CDR1 is MNHNS and CDR2 SASEGT. V gave up 5 bases and J gave up 5 bases, with 22 bases separating them. The CDR3 length is 17 residues. This CDR3 reads CASSSGQRQISYQPQHF. CDR3 coding DNA: TGTGCCAGCAGTTCCGGACAGCGTCAAATCTCTTATCAGCCCCAGCATTTT.